Listed here is a single TCR beta chain. This sample is drawn from a study of blood T cell repertoires in COVID-19. Germline loops: CDR1 LGHDT, CDR2 YNNKEL (reference sequence). This CDR3 is 12 amino acids long. V lost 1 base, J lost 11 bases, and 9 bases lay in between. Original processing notes: Estimates of nucleated cell counts were drawn from the amplification of reference gene primers. Measured with immunoSEQ multiplex PCR; TCRdb has only the in-frame clones, and not every one. The V and J calls and clone size are taken from that table; D and trimming were inferred from the DNA. The table lists a few hundred thousand clones, 65% to 90% of them singletons. Patients from Seattle were sampled longitudinally, starting during active infection.

Material: peripheral blood. The chain employs TRBV3-1 (or the pseudogene TRBV3-2) and TRBJ2-1; D not certain. The TCR comes from a woman between 65 and 79 years old with COVID-19, enrolled during active disease. CDR3 DNA: TGTGCCAGCAGCCAAGCACAGCAAAAGCAGTTCTTC. This gives the protein CASSQAQQKQFF.